Sequencing of this TCR beta chain was carried out in a study of T-cell reconstitution after alpha-beta-depleted transplantation in children. CDR1 and CDR2 from the germline V gene are LGHDT and YNNKEL (reference sequence). The V and J ends lost 4 bases and 1 base respectively, with 12 bases between them. CDR3 size: 15 residues. Construction of the TCRbeta library involved unique molecular identifiers. TCRdb reanalysed the PCR reads using MiXCR and keeps one entry per CDR3 protein. This table holds some 70,000 distinct CDR3 sequences, approximately 7.4% found once. The origin of this receptor is a human donor who donated a stem cell graft to a child with acute lymphoblastic leukemia. The source material was PBMCs from the stem cell graft donor, sampled from the stem cell graft. The rearrangement links TRBV3-1 to TRBJ2-3, with D maybe TRBD2 (5 bases). CDR3 DNA: TGTGCCAGCAGCCCCGGCGGGTGGCGCACAGATACGCAGTATTTT. This codes for CASSPGGWRTDTQYF.